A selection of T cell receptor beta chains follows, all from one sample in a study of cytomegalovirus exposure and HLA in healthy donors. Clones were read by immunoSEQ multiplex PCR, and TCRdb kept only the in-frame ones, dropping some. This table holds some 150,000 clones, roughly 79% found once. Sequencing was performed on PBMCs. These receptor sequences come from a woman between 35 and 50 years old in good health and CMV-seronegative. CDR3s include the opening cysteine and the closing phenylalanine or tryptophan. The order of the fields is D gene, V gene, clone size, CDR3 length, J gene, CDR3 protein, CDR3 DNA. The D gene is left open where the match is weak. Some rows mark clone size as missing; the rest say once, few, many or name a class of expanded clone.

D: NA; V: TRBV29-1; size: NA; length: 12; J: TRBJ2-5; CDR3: CSVTEMQETQYF; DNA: TGCAGCGTTACAGAGATGCAAGAGACCCAGTACTTC
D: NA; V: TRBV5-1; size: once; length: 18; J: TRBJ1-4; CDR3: CASSWGNRAEFSNEKLFF; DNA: TGCGCCAGCAGTTGGGGGAACAGGGCCGAGTTTTCTAATGAAAAACTGTTTTTT
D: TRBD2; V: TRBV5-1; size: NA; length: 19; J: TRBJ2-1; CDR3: CASSFPGLAGGPSYNEQFF; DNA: TGCGCCAGCAGCTTTCCGGGACTAGCGGGAGGGCCCTCCTACAATGAGCAGTTCTTC
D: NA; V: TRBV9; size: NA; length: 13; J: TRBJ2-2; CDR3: CASSVVRTGELFF; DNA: TGTGCCAGCAGCGTAGTGAGAACCGGGGAGCTGTTTTTT
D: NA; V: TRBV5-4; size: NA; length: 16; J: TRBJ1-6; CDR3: CASSWGGTTNNSPLHF; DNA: TGTGCCAGCAGCTGGGGTGGGACAACAAATAATTCACCCCTCCACTTT
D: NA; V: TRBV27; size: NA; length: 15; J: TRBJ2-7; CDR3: CASSSPRAGDYEQYF; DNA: TGTGCCAGCAGTTCCCCTCGAGCGGGTGACTACGAGCAGTACTTC
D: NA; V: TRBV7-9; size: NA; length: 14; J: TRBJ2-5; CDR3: CASSLRVVQETQYF; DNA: TGTGCCAGCAGCTTACGGGTCGTCCAAGAGACCCAGTACTTC
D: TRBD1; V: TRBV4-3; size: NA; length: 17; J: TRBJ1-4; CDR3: CASSHQGTEGSDEKLFF; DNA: TGCGCCAGCAGCCACCAAGGGACAGAGGGGAGCGATGAAAAACTGTTTTTT
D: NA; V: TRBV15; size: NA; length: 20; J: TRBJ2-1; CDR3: CATSRDRVGGRMSSYNEQFF; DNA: TGTGCCACCAGCAGAGATAGAGTAGGGGGAAGGATGAGCTCCTACAATGAGCAGTTCTTC
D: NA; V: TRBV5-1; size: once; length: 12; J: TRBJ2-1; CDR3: CASSLLYNEQFF; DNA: TGCGCCAGCAGCCTGTTGTACAATGAGCAGTTCTTC
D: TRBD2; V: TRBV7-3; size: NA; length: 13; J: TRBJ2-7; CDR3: CASSSSGSGEQYF; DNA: TGTGCCAGCTCGTCTAGCGGGAGCGGCGAGCAGTACTTC
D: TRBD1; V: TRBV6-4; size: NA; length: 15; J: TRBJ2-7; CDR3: CASSRTGTGIDEQYF; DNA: TGTGCCAGCAGTCGTACCGGGACAGGGATAGACGAGCAGTACTTC
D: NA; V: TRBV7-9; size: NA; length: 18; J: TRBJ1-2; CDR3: CSSSFIAARGEANYGYTF; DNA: TGTTCCAGCAGCTTTATAGCCGCCCGCGGGGAAGCTAACTATGGCTACACCTTC
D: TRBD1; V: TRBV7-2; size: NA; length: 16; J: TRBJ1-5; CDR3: CASSLTGGGSNQPQHF; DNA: TGTGCCAGCAGCTTAACAGGGGGTGGGAGCAATCAGCCCCAGCATTTT
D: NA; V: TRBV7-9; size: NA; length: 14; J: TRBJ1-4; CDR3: CASSSTAVGEKLFF; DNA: TGTGCCAGCAGTTCTACAGCGGTGGGTGAAAAACTGTTTTTT
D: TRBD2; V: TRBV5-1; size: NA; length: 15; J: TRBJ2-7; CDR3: CASSLTSANFDEQYF; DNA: TGCGCCAGCAGCTTGACTAGCGCGAACTTCGACGAGCAGTACTTC